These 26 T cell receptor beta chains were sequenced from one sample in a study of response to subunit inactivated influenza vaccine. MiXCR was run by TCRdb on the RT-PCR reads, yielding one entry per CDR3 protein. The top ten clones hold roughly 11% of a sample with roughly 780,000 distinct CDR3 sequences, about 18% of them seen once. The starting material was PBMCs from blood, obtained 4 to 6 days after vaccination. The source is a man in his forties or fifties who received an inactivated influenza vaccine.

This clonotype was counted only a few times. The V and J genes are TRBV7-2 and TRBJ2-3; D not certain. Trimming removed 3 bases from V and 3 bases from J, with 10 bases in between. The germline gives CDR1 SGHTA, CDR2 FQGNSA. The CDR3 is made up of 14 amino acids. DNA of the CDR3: TGTGCCAGCAGCTTCGGGCCGAGGACAGATACGCAGTATTTT. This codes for CASSFGPRTDTQYF.

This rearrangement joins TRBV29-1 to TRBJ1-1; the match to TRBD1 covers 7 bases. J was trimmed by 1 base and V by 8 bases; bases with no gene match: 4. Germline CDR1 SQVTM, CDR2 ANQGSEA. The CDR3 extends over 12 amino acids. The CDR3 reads CSTRTGNTEAFF. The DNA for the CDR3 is TGCAGCACGCGGACAGGGAACACTGAAGCTTTCTTT.

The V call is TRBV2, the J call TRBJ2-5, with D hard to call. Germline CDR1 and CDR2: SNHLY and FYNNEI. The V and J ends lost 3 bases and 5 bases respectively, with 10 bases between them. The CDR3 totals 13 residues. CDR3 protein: CASSDVVGETQYF. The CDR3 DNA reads TGTGCCAGCAGTGACGTCGTCGGGGAGACCCAGTACTTC.

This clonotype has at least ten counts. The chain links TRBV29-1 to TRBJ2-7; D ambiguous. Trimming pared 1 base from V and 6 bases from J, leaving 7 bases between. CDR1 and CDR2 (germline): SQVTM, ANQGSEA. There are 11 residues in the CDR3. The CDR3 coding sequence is TGCAGCGTTGAAGGATTTGGCGAGCAGTACTTC. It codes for CSVEGFGEQYF.

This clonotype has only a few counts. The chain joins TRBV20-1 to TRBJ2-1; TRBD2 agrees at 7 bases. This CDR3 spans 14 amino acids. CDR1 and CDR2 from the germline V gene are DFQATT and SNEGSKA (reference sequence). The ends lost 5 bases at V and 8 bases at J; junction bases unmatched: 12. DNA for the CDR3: TGCAGTGCTCTGACCGGGACTGGGGGGGATGAGCAGTTCTTC. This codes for CSALTGTGGDEQFF.

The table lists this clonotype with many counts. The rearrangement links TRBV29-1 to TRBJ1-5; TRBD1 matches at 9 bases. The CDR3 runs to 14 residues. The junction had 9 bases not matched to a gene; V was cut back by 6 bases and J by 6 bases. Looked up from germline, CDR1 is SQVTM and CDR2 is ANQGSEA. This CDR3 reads CSVSGTGRGQPQHF. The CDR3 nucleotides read TGCAGCGTGTCCGGGACAGGGAGAGGTCAGCCCCAGCATTTT.

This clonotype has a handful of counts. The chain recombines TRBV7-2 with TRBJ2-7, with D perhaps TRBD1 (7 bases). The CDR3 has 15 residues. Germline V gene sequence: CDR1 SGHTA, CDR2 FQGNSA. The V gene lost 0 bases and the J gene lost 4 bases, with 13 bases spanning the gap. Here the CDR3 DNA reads TGTGCCAGCAGCTTAGCGGGGGCAGGGGGGTACGAGCAGTACTTC. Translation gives CASSLAGAGGYEQYF.

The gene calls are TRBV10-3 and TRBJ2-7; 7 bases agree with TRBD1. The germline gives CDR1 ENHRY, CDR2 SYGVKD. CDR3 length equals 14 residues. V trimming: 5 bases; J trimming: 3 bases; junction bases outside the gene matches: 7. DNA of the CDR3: TGTGCCATCAGTCCGAGGGGGCGAGACTACGAGCAGTACTTC. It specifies CAISPRGRDYEQYF.

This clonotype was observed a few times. CDR3 in DNA: TGTGCCAGCAGCTTGTCAGGGTCGAGTCAGCCCCAGCATTTT. Protein sequence: CASSLSGSSQPQHF. V usage is TRBV5-6 and J usage is TRBJ1-5; tentative D call: TRBD1 (5 bases). The ends were cut back, 1 base at V and 6 bases at J, with 11 bases in the middle. The germline CDR1 and CDR2 sequences are SGHDT and YYEEEE. This CDR3 region has 14 residues.

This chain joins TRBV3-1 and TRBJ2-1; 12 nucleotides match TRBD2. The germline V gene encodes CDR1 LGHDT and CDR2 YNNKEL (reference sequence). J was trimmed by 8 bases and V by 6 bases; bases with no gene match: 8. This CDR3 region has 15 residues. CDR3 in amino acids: CASSRLAGVSHEQFF. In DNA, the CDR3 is TGTGCCAGCAGTCGACTAGCGGGAGTAAGCCATGAGCAGTTCTTC.

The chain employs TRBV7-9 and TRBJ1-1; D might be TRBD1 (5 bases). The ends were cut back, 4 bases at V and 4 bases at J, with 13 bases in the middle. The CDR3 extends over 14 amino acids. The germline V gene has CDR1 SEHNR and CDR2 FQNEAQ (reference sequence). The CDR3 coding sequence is TGTGCCAGCAGCTCCAGGGTCGTGGCCACTGAAGCTTTCTTT. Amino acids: CASSSRVVATEAFF.

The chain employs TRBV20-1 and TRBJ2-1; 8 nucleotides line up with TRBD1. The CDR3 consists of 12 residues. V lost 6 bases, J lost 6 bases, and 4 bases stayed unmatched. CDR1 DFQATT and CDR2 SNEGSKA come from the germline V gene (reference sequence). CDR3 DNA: TGCAGTGCGTATGACAGGGGCAATGAGCAGTTCTTC. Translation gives CSAYDRGNEQFF.

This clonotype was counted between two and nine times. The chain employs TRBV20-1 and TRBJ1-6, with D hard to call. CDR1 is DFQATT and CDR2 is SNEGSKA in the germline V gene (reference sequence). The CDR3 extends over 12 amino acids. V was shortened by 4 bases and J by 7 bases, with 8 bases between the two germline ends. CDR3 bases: TGCAGTGCTACAACACGGAATTCACCCCTCCACTTT. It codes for CSATTRNSPLHF.

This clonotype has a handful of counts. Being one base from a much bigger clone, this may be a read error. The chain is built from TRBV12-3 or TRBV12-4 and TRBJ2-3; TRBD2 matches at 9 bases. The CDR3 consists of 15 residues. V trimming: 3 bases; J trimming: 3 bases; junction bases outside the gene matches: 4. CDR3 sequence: CASSFNSGSTDTQYF. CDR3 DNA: TGTGCCAGCAGTTTTAATAGCGGGAGTACAGATACGCAGTATTTT.

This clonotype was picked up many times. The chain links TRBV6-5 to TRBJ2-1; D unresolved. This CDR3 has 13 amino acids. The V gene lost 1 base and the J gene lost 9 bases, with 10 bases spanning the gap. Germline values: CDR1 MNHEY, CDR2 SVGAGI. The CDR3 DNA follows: TGTGCCAGCAGTTACTTACTCCTTGGTGAGCAGTTCTTC. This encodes CASSYLLLGEQFF.

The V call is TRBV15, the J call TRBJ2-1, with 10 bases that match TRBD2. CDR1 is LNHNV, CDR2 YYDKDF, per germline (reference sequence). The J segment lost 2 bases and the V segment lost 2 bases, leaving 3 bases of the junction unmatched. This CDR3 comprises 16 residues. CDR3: CATSRLAGAAYNEQFF. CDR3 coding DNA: TGTGCCACCAGCAGACTAGCGGGGGCAGCCTACAATGAGCAGTTCTTC. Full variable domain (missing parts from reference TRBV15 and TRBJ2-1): DAMVIQNPRYQVTQFGKPVTLSCSQTLNHNVMYWYQQKSSQAPKLLFHYYDKDFNNEADTPDNFQSRRPNTSFCFLDIRSPGLGDTAMYLCATSRLAGAAYNEQFFGPGTRLTVL.

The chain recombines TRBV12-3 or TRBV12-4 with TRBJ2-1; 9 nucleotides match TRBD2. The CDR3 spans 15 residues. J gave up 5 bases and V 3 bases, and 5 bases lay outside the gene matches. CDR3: CASSLRGGRNNEQFF. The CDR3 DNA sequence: TGTGCCAGCAGTTTGCGGGGGGGGCGGAACAATGAGCAGTTCTTC.

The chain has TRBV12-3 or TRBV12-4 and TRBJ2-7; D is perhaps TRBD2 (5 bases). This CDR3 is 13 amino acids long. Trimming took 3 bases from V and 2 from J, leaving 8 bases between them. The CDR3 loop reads CASSLEDTYEQYF. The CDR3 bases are TGTGCCAGCAGTTTGGAGGATACCTACGAGCAGTACTTC.

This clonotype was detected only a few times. The CDR3 loop reads CASSYSGTPSNEQFF. The CDR3 DNA follows: TGTGCCAGCAGCTATTCCGGGACCCCGTCCAATGAGCAGTTCTTC. The V and J genes are TRBV11-2 and TRBJ2-1; D tentatively fits TRBD1 or TRBD2 (5 bases each). The length of the CDR3 is 15 residues. Germline assignment: CDR1 SGHAT and CDR2 FQNNGV. V lost 4 bases and J 6 bases, leaving 16 bases between the germline ends.

In nucleotides, the CDR3 is TGTGCCAGCAGCTTGGGGACTACCCTCAATGAGCAGTTCTTC. It specifies CASSLGTTLNEQFF. The genes are TRBV7-8 and TRBJ2-1; TRBD2 matches 7 bases. The V gene end was trimmed by 3 bases and the J gene end by 6 bases; junction bases not matched to a gene: 5. The CDR3 loop spans 14 amino acids. The V gene's germline CDR1 is SGHVS and CDR2 FQNEAQ.

CDR3 nucleotide sequence: TGTGCCAGTAGTCCGTATGAAGAGGGACCAGGCTACACCTTC. It yields the protein CASSPYEEGPGYTF. The V gene is TRBV19, the J gene TRBJ1-2; D perhaps matches TRBD1 (5 bases). With 5 bases removed from V and 8 bases from J, the gap between germline ends came to 18 bases. The length of the CDR3 is 14 residues. Looked up from germline, CDR1 is LNHDA and CDR2 is SQIVND (reference sequence). The whole variable domain, remainder taken from reference TRBV19 and TRBJ1-2, is DGGITQSPKYLFRKEGQNVTLSCEQNLNHDAMYWYRQDPGQGLRLIYYSQIVNDFQKGDIAEGYSVSREKKESFPLTVTSAQKNPTAFYLCASSPYEEGPGYTFGSGTRLTVV.

CDR3 loop: CASRPRGQGAIWEQFF. CDR3 coding DNA: TGTGCCAGCAGGCCCCGGGGACAGGGGGCGATTTGGGAGCAGTTCTTC. V usage is TRBV6-1 and J usage is TRBJ2-1; 12 nucleotides agree with TRBD1. CDR3 length: 16 residues. The trim removed 6 bases at V and 10 bases at J, leaving 13 bases unmatched. Germline CDR1 is MNHNS and CDR2 is SASEGT.

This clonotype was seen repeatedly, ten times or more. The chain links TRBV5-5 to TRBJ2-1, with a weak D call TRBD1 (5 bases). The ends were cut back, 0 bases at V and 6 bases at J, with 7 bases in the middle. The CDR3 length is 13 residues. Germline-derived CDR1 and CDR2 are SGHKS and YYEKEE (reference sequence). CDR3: CASSLARVNEQFF. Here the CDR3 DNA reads TGTGCCAGCAGCTTGGCCAGGGTCAATGAGCAGTTCTTC.

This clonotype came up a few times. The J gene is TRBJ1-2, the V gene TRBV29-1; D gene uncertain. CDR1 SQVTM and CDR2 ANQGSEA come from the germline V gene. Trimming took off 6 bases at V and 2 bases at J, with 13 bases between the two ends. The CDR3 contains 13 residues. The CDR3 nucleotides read TGCAGCGTCCAGGAAGGCGGAAACTATGGCTACACCTTC. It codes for CSVQEGGNYGYTF.

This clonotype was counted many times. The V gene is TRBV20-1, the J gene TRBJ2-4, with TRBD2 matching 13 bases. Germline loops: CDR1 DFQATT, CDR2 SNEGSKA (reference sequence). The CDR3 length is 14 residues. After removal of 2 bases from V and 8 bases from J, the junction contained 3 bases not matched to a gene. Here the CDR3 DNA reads TGCAGTGCTAGAATAGGACTAGCGGGAGACATTCAGTACTTC. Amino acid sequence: CSARIGLAGDIQYF.

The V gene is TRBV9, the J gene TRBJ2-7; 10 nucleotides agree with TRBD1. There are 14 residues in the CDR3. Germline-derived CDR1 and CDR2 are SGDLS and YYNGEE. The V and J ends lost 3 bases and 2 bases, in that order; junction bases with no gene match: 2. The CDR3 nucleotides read TGTGCCAGCAGCGGGGACAGGGGCGCCTACGAGCAGTACTTC. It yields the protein CASSGDRGAYEQYF.